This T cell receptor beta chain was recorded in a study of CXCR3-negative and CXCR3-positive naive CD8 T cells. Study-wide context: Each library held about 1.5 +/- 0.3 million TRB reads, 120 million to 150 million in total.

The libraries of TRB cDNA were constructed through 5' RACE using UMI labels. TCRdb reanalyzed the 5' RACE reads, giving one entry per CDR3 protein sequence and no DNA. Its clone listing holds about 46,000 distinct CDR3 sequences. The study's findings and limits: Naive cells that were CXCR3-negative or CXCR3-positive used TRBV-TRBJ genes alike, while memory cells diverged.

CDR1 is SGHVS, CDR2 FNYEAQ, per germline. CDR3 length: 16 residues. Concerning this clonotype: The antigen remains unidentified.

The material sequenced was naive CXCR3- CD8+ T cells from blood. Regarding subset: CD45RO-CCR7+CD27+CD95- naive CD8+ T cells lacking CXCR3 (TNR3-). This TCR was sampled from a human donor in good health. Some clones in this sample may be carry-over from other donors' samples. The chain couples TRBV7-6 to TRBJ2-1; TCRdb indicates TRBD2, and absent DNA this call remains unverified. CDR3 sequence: CASRPSTSGRINEQFF.